This entry lists 21 T cell receptor beta chains sequenced from one sample in a study of regulatory T cells in long-lasting Graves disease. Through Arm-PCR of CDR3 regions and iRepertoire HTBI primers, TCR beta libraries were built. Each CDR3 protein is one row after TCRdb ran MiXCR on the multiplex PCR reads. The data contain hundreds of thousands of distinct CDR3 sequences, roughly 13% of them singletons. Regarding time point: newly diagnosed GD, antithyroid drugs for less than 3 months. There was RNA extracted from PBMCs, and the TCR library was made from it. The data were also submitted as part of a second study, on T cells in Graves' hyperthyroidism and ophthalmopathy.

This sample comprised peripheral blood mononuclear cells (PBMCs), obtained at new diagnosis, from a patient treated with antithyroid drugs. The source is a man aged 25-45 years with Graves disease.

This clonotype was observed a few times. The gene calls are TRBV19 and TRBJ1-5; D not certain. CDR3 length: 15 residues. V was pared by 5 bases and J by 0 bases, with 11 bases between. Germline V gene lookup returns CDR1 LNHDA and CDR2 SQIVND (reference sequence). CDR3: CASSPRRVSNQPQHF. CDR3 in DNA: TGTGCCAGTAGTCCGAGAAGAGTTAGCAATCAGCCCCAGCATTTT.

This clonotype was recorded many times. The chain joins TRBV7-6 to TRBJ2-7; 8 positions match TRBD1. CDR3 length equals 15 residues. Unmatched junction bases numbered 6, after V lost 5 bases and J lost 0 bases. Germline CDR1 is SGHVS and CDR2 is FNYEAQ. The CDR3 DNA follows: TGTGCCAGCAGCGTTGGGACAGGTAGCTCCTACGAGCAGTACTTC. It encodes CASSVGTGSSYEQYF.

This clonotype was observed a handful of times. The rearrangement joins TRBV10-1 to TRBJ2-1; 10 bases are a match to TRBD2. V shed 3 bases, J shed 4 bases, and the junction held 3 bases outside the gene matches. Germline V lookup: CDR1 WNHNN, CDR2 SYGVQD (reference sequence). The CDR3 covers 15 residues. The CDR3 bases are TGCGCCAGCAGTGACCCTAGCGGGGGTTACAATGAGCAGTTCTTC. This encodes CASSDPSGGYNEQFF.

This clonotype occurred many times. The genes are TRBV6-1 and TRBJ2-1; possible D gene TRBD1, 5 bases. The CDR3 is made up of 14 amino acids. V was clipped by 6 bases and J by 6 bases, with 15 bases between them. Looked up from germline, CDR1 is MNHNS and CDR2 is SASEGT. DNA of the CDR3: TGTGCCAGCAGGTTCCAGGGTAAGCCCAATGAGCAGTTCTTC. It specifies CASRFQGKPNEQFF.

On this clonotype: One base separates it from a far larger clone, so it is likely a read error. The chain has TRBV5-1 and TRBJ2-5; TRBD1 aligns across 9 bases. The germline gives CDR1 SGHRS, CDR2 YFSETQ. This CDR3 comprises 15 residues. CDR3 sequence reads: CASSLEQGARSEKFF. The CDR3 DNA sequence: TGCGCCAGCAGCTTGGAACAGGGGGCCCGAAGTGAGAAGTTCTTC. Filled out from reference TRBV5-1 and TRBJ2-5, the complete variable domain reads KAGVTQTPRYLIKTRGQQVTLSCSPISGHRSVSWYQQTPGQGLQFLFEYFSETQRNKGNFPGRFSGRQFSNSRSEMNVSTLELGDSALYLCASSLEQGARSEKFFGPGTRLLVL.

This clonotype was observed at least ten times. This chain uses TRBV14 with TRBJ2-5, with D possibly called TRBD1 or TRBD2 (6 bases each). The CDR3 contains 13 residues. Trimming pared 3 bases from V and 5 bases from J, leaving 10 bases between. Germline CDR1 SGHDN, CDR2 FVKESK. The CDR3 spells CASSHTGGETQYF. The CDR3 DNA reads as TGTGCCAGCAGCCACACCGGGGGCGAGACCCAGTACTTC.

This clonotype was seen at least ten times. The chain links TRBV11-2 to TRBJ2-1; D is undetermined. The germline V gene encodes CDR1 SGHAT and CDR2 FQNNGV. Between the trimmed V and J ends, which lost 5 bases and 7 bases, there was a span of 9 bases. The CDR3 runs to 12 residues. Here the CDR3 reads CASSPIGNEQFF. CDR3 coding DNA: TGTGCCAGCAGCCCGATAGGAAATGAGCAGTTCTTC.

About this clonotype itself: A far larger clone is one nucleotide away, so this likely arose from a read error. The CDR3 loop reads CASSLGPAGAEQFF. The CDR3 bases are TGTGCCAGCAGCCTGGGACCAGCGGGAGCTGAGCAGTTCTTC. The chain has TRBV6-2 or TRBV6-3 and TRBJ2-3, with 8 bases identical to TRBD2. The J call may be faulty, since TRBJ2-1 better matches the DNA end. The CDR3 runs to 14 residues. Germline-derived CDR1 and CDR2 are MNHEY and SVGEGT.

Ten or more counts support this clonotype. The chain couples TRBV6-2 or TRBV6-3 to TRBJ2-1, with no clear D. Germline V gives CDR1 MNHEY, CDR2 SVGEGT. Trimming pared 2 bases from V and 5 bases from J, leaving 10 bases between. There are 14 residues in the CDR3. The CDR3 region has the DNA TGTGCCAGCAGTTACCAGCGTCCGGACAATGAGCAGTTCTTC. Translation gives CASSYQRPDNEQFF.

A single count supports this clonotype. This may stem from a read error, because a much larger clone lies one nucleotide away. This chain links TRBV12-5 with TRBJ2-7; TRBD1 aligns across 9 bases. Germline CDR1 and CDR2: LGHNT and FRNRAP. This CDR3 has 15 residues. Germline trimming cut 6 bases from V and 7 bases from J; bases unmatched to any gene: 13. CDR3: CASGPPGQGYNEQYF. CDR3 in DNA: TGTGCTAGTGGACCCCCGGGACAGGGCTACAATGAGCAGTACTTC.

The chain is built from TRBV19 and TRBJ1-5; TRBD1 matches 8 bases. Germline V gives CDR1 LNHDA, CDR2 SQIVND (reference sequence). Trimming removed 6 bases from V and 2 bases from J; junction bases left unmatched: 15. The CDR3 loop spans 18 amino acids. Here the CDR3 reads CASSPQGQGAPGNQPQHF. In nucleotides, the CDR3 is TGTGCCAGTAGCCCACAGGGGCAGGGGGCGCCCGGCAATCAGCCCCAGCATTTT.

This clonotype was recorded many times. The rearrangement joins TRBV20-1 to TRBJ2-3, with D perhaps TRBD2 (6 bases). V lost 1 base to trimming and J lost 6 bases, with 8 bases between them. The CDR3 covers 12 residues. Germline loops: CDR1 DFQATT, CDR2 SNEGSKA (reference sequence). CDR3 in amino acids: CSARAGRDTQYF. The CDR3 DNA sequence: TGCAGTGCTAGAGCAGGGAGGGATACGCAGTATTTT.

Ten or more counts support this clonotype. The chain has TRBV9 and TRBJ1-5; the D is unclear. CDR1 is SGDLS and CDR2 is YYNGEE in the germline V gene. This CDR3 is built from 16 residues. V was trimmed by 6 bases and J by 0 bases, leaving 16 bases between them. The CDR3 DNA reads as TGTGCCAGCACCCCCGGTCCTGATTATAGCAATCAGCCCCAGCATTTT. Its protein product is CASTPGPDYSNQPQHF. The variable domain in full, completed from reference TRBV9 and TRBJ1-5, reads DSGVTQTPKHLITATGQRVTLRCSPRSGDLSVYWYQQSLDQGLQFLIQYYNGEERAKGNILERFSAQQFPDLHSELNLSSLELGDSALYFCASTPGPDYSNQPQHFGDGTRLSIL.

V and J are TRBV20-1 and TRBJ2-3; no reliable D call. CDR3 length equals 13 residues. CDR1 is DFQATT, CDR2 SNEGSKA, per germline (reference sequence). V was cut by 6 bases and J by 1 base, with 11 bases left in between. The CDR3 sequence is CSAPDVRTDTQYF. The CDR3 nucleotides are TGCAGTGCCCCTGACGTCCGCACAGATACGCAGTATTTT.

The sample holds many counts of this clonotype. The chain employs TRBV29-1 and TRBJ2-1, with 10 nucleotides matching TRBD2. There are 13 residues in the CDR3. Trimming cost V 7 bases and J 8 bases; bases outside gene matches: 8. Per the germline V gene, CDR1 is SQVTM and CDR2 is ANQGSEA. CDR3 protein: CSARPSGRDEQFF. The CDR3 nucleotides read TGCAGCGCCAGACCAAGCGGGAGGGATGAGCAGTTCTTC.

The sample holds a few counts of this clonotype. The chain is built from TRBV25-1 and TRBJ2-5, with TRBD2 identical over 7 bases. Germline-derived CDR1 and CDR2 are MGHDK and SYGVNS. V was clipped by 2 bases and J by 6 bases; unmatched bases: 6. The CDR3 spans 14 residues. As DNA, the CDR3 is TGTGCCAGCAGTGAAGCGGGGGAGGGTCAGACCCAGTACTTC. Residues: CASSEAGEGQTQYF.

The chain employs TRBV29-1 and TRBJ2-1; 8 nucleotides agree with TRBD1. The CDR3 has 15 amino acids. The germline CDR1 and CDR2 sequences are SQVTM and ANQGSEA. V trimming: 1 base; J trimming: 5 bases; junction bases outside the gene matches: 7. The CDR3 here is CSVEGVDRAHNEQFF. The DNA of the CDR3 is TGCAGCGTTGAAGGGGTGGACAGGGCACACAATGAGCAGTTCTTC.

This clonotype was observed at least ten times. This rearrangement joins TRBV20-1 to TRBJ2-5, with D possibly being TRBD2 (5 bases). The CDR3 totals 14 residues. Per germline, CDR1 DFQATT and CDR2 SNEGSKA (reference sequence). The V and J ends lost 5 bases and 4 bases respectively, with 17 bases between them. The CDR3 spells CSASKAAKGETQYF. CDR3 in DNA: TGCAGTGCTTCCAAAGCGGCCAAGGGAGAGACCCAGTACTTC.

This clonotype was observed a few times. This chain joins TRBV15 and TRBJ1-2; D remains unclear. Trimming took off 0 bases at V and 2 bases at J, with 16 bases between the two ends. The germline V gene has CDR1 LNHNV and CDR2 YYDKDF (reference sequence). The CDR3 has 17 amino acids. The CDR3 DNA sequence: TGTGCCACCAGCAGAGATGAGACAAGGAGCCCGAACTATGGCTACACCTTC. It is translated as CATSRDETRSPNYGYTF.

In its sample, this clonotype was seen many times. The rearrangement links TRBV20-1 to TRBJ1-1; weak D call: TRBD1 (6 bases). Germline V CDR1 and CDR2: DFQATT, SNEGSKA (reference sequence). There are 14 residues in the CDR3. The ends were cut back, 0 bases at V and 8 bases at J, with 16 bases in the middle. The CDR3 here is CSARDSGGPGEAFF. The CDR3, as DNA: TGCAGTGCTAGAGATTCTGGGGGGCCAGGGGAAGCTTTCTTT.

At least ten counts were recorded for this clonotype. The chain employs TRBV7-9 and TRBJ2-7; maybe TRBD1 (5 bases). Trimming took 8 bases from V and 2 from J, leaving 19 bases between them. The CDR3 is 15 residues long. Germline loops: CDR1 SEHNR, CDR2 FQNEAQ (reference sequence). Here the CDR3 DNA reads TGTGCCAGCCAATTCCTGCAGGGCAGTGCCTACGAGCAGTACTTC. This codes for CASQFLQGSAYEQYF.